This TCR beta chain was sequenced during a study of HIV-infected patients and healthy controls. With regard to this clonotype: The target antigen is unknown.

cDNA was made from about 500 ng RNA using alpha and beta constant primers. Using multiplexing indices, alpha and beta chain libraries were generated apart by chain-specific third strand synthesis. TCRdb recomputed calls from the 5' RACE reads with MiXCR, one row per CDR3 protein. The sample yields 15,000 or so distinct CDR3 sequences, roughly a tenth seen once. Germline V lookup: CDR1 SGHTA, CDR2 FQGNSA. This CDR3 comprises 15 residues. Trimming cost V 1 base and J 4 bases; bases outside gene matches: 6. Study-level points and caveats: MAIT alpha-chain CDR3s were frequent in healthy controls, depleted in HIV+.

The repertoire came from unfractionated whole blood and reflected all unsorted peripheral T cells. The RNA source was an approximately 2.6 ml peripheral blood draw. Sequenced material: blood. The chain combines TRBV7-2 with TRBJ2-7; 8 nucleotides match TRBD1. The origin of this receptor is an adult in good health. The CDR3 nucleotides read TGTGCCAGCAGCTTAGTCGGGCAGGGGGCATACGAGCAGTACTTC. It is translated as CASSLVGQGAYEQYF.